This entry describes one TCR beta chain. It lacks a known antigen. Per-nucleotide qualities are absent, and no much larger clonotype sits a single base away. These data come from a study of blood T cell repertoires in COVID-19 (dated by TCRdb to about 2020). Study-level background: The collaborator samples originated in the United States, Italy and Spain and spanned the acute and convalescent phases of COVID-19. The material from the prospective study consisted of cDNA or gDNA derived from T cells, B-cell-depleted T cells, or PBMCs. Deeply sampled blood TCRbeta repertoires from subjects exposed to, actively infected with, or recovered from COVID-19 were included in the dataset. A freely available public database, intended as a resource for researchers studying the immune response to SARS-CoV-2, is where the repertoires were released. The samples were drawn from the first 160 participants of the ongoing ImmuneRACE study and from about 1,200 subjects provided by 6 global collaborators. A de-identified subject ID, COVID-19 status, age in years and sex were almost always included in the sample metadata. Where HLA class I and class II types were available, the types were taken from metadata supplied by the sample provider, not from assay-based typing. Paper-wide results and their limitations: Clinical and demographic metadata were provided uncurated, with the amount varying by source and participant.

V loses 5 bases, J loses 4 bases, and the germline ends lie 12 bases apart. CDR1 and CDR2 (MDHEN, SYDVKM) derive from the germline V gene. The CDR3 runs 13 amino acids, cysteine and phenylalanine included. The sequence is cut down to CDR3 DNA, 39 bases in frame from base 1. At one collaborating source in Seattle, patients were enrolled during active infection and were followed longitudinally through the course of disease. Collaborating institutions collected whole blood in K2EDTA tubes following their own protocols. Collaborator samples were shipped for TCRbeta analysis as frozen whole blood, isolated PBMCs, or DNA extracted from either sample type. The immunoSEQ Assay, a bias-controlled multiplex PCR, was used to amplify TCRbeta CDR3 regions from genomic DNA. The study's own analysis went as follows. Within the assay, amplification of reference gene primers was used to estimate how many nucleated cells each sample contained. To quantify the absolute abundance of each unique TCRbeta CDR3 rearrangement, sequence reads were collapsed and filtered. For each sample, productive Simpson clonality was calculated as the square root of Simpson's diversity index over productive rearrangements. TCRdb provides this immuneACCESS table in a form limited to in-frame rearrangements. Some clones are lacking; in checked studies, under half of them reflect an unresolved V gene, and why the rest are absent is not known. D and trimming were read from the DNA, whereas the V and J calls and clone size are those reported in that table. The sample table lists about 49,000 clones, about 92% of them with a count of one. The ten largest account for more than 0.8% of the sample.

The clonotype was recovered from a man in his 60s with COVID-19, enrolled during active disease. This chain joins TRBV28 to TRBJ2-7, with TRBD1 perhaps the D gene, on 6 matching bases. What was sequenced was peripheral blood. The DNA sequence follows: TGTGCCAGCAGTCCAGGGGAGCAGTACGAGCAGTACTTC. Its protein reads: CASSPGEQYEQYF.